These T cell receptor beta chains were read from a single sample in a study of T cells after yellow fever vaccination. TCRdb used MiXCR to reprocess the 5' RACE reads, holding one entry per CDR3 protein. This table holds about 300,000 distinct CDR3 sequences, about 6.6% found once. The sample in question was PBMCs, obtained about 49 days after the first yellow fever vaccination. All receptors derive from a man younger than 30 who received the YFV17D yellow fever vaccine. CDR3s include the opening cysteine and the closing phenylalanine or tryptophan. A D gene is named only where the DNA matches it firmly. For some rows the clone size is stated as once, few or many, or as a class when expanded; others skip it.

v_gene	j_gene	d_gene	abundance	CDR3nt	CDR3aa
TRBV2	TRBJ1-1	.	.	TGTGCCAGCAGAGGACTTCAGAACACTGAAGCTTTCTTT	CASRGLQNTEAFF
TRBV10-3	TRBJ1-1	.	few	TGTGCCATCAGTGCTTCGGGGGAAGCTTTCTTT	CAISASGEAFF
TRBV24-1	TRBJ1-1	.	.	TGTGCCACCTCTGGACCGGACAGAAACACTGAAGCTTTCTTT	CATSGPDRNTEAFF
TRBV5-1	TRBJ1-5	.	.	TGCGCCAGCAGCTTGGAAGGGTTTGGCAATCAGCCCCAGCATTTT	CASSLEGFGNQPQHF
TRBV3-1	TRBJ1-6	TRBD1	.	TGTGCCAGCAGCCAACCATCCCGGGACAGAAATTCACCCCTCCACTTT	CASSQPSRDRNSPLHF
TRBV5-4	TRBJ1-1	.	.	TGTGCCAGCAGGCTGTCGCAGAACACTGAAGCTTTCTTT	CASRLSQNTEAFF
TRBV29-1	TRBJ2-7	.	.	TGCAGCGTTGAAGACGTTATACAGGGTACTATGTTCGAGCAGTACTTC	CSVEDVIQGTMFEQYF
TRBV4-2	TRBJ2-5	TRBD1	few	TGTGCCAGCAGCCCAGGGGGCCTCGGTTTTCGCGGGGTACTTAGGACCCAGTACTTC	CASSPGGLGFRGVLRTQYF
TRBV29-1	TRBJ1-2	.	.	TGCAGCGTCGCCAGGACAGAAGAGGACTATGGCTACACCTTC	CSVARTEEDYGYTF
TRBV5-1	TRBJ1-2	.	.	TGCGCCAGCAGCTTGCGCGCAAGCGGATACGGCTACACCTTC	CASSLRASGYGYTF
TRBV5-1	TRBJ1-3	TRBD1	many	TGCGCCAGCAGCTTGGCGACAGGGGCAGGAAGCACCATATATTTT	CASSLATGAGSTIYF
TRBV4-2	TRBJ1-6	.	many	TGTGCCAGCAGCCAAGATCCCGGTCCGGAGGAGCCCCTCCACTTT	CASSQDPGPEEPLHF
TRBV4-2	TRBJ1-1	TRBD1	few	TGTGCCAGCAGCGACAGGGGAGCCGGCACTGAAGCTTTCTTT	CASSDRGAGTEAFF
TRBV7-2	TRBJ1-6	TRBD1	many	TGTGCCAGCAGCCTGACAGGGACTTCACCCCTCCACTTT	CASSLTGTSPLHF
TRBV5-1	TRBJ2-7	.	many	TGCGCCAGCAGGGCTCAGGGTACCGACGAGCAGTACTTC	CASRAQGTDEQYF
TRBV7-9	TRBJ2-1	.	many	TGTGCCAACCGAGCGATTAGCGCCAATGAGCAGTTCTTC	CANRAISANEQFF
TRBV7-9	TRBJ2-4	.	.	TGTGCCAGCAGCCTTCGCTCAGGGAACATTCAGTACTTC	CASSLRSGNIQYF
TRBV20-1	TRBJ2-1	TRBD2	few	TGCAGTGCTAGACAAGGGACTAGGGATGAGCAGTTCTTC	CSARQGTRDEQFF
TRBV19	TRBJ2-2	.	few	TGTGCCACCTGGGGCGGGGAGCTGTTTTTT	CATWGGELFF
TRBV6-1	TRBJ1-1	TRBD1	.	TGTGCCAGCAGTCGGGACAGGGGGGGTCCCACTGAAGCTTTCTTT	CASSRDRGGPTEAFF
TRBV12-3/TRBV12-4	TRBJ2-2	TRBD1	few	TGTGCCAGCAGCTTGACAGGGGCGGTTGCCGGGGAGCTGTTTTTT	CASSLTGAVAGELFF
TRBV6-1	TRBJ2-6	.	few	TGTGCCAGCAGTGGGGGGCCTGGGGCCAACGTCCTGACTTTC	CASSGGPGANVLTF
TRBV20-1	TRBJ2-5	TRBD1	.	TGCAGTGCTACCTACTCCGGGACAGGGGGGCTCGGGGAGACCCAGTACTTC	CSATYSGTGGLGETQYF
TRBV7-9	TRBJ1-1	.	many	TGTGCCAGCAGCTTCCGGGACACTGAAGCTTTCTTT	CASSFRDTEAFF
TRBV11-2	TRBJ2-3	TRBD2	.	TGTGCCAGCAGCTTAGTTTCTGTGGATAGCGGGGGGAGAGATACGCAGTATTTT	CASSLVSVDSGGRDTQYF
TRBV19	TRBJ1-1	.	few	TGTGCCAGTAGTATCCCCCACACTGAAGCTTTCTTT	CASSIPHTEAFF
TRBV2	TRBJ2-7	.	few	TGTGCCAGCGGGTCTGGGGGTCGGGCTACGACGCAGTACTTC	CASGSGGRATTQYF
TRBV4-3	TRBJ1-4	TRBD1	.	TGCGCCAGCAGCCTCAGAAAAAGGACAGGGGTGGAAAAACTGTTTTTT	CASSLRKRTGVEKLFF
TRBV7-2	TRBJ1-2	TRBD1	.	TGTGCCAGCAGCTTAGTACAGACAGGGAGAGCTAACTATGGCTACACCTTC	CASSLVQTGRANYGYTF
TRBV19	TRBJ1-2	.	once	TGTGCCAGTAGCATCACCGGGACACACCACTATGGCTACACCTTC	CASSITGTHHYGYTF
TRBV6-5	TRBJ2-1	.	.	TGTGCCAGCAGTACTCCACCCGGGGGACAGCTCAATGAGCAGTTCTTC	CASSTPPGGQLNEQFF
TRBV20-1	TRBJ1-1	.	.	TGCAGTGCTTCTACGCAGGGGAGGCGCACTGAAGCTTTCTTT	CSASTQGRRTEAFF
TRBV7-2	TRBJ1-2	.	.	TGTGCCAGCAGCTTAGGCGGGGGCGGCTACACCTTC	CASSLGGGGYTF
TRBV7-2	TRBJ2-7	TRBD1	.	TGTGCCAGCAGCTCGACAGGGCACACCTACGAGCAGTACTTC	CASSSTGHTYEQYF
TRBV20-1	TRBJ1-2	.	.	TGCAGTGCCACCCTACAGCCAGACTATGGCTACACCTTC	CSATLQPDYGYTF